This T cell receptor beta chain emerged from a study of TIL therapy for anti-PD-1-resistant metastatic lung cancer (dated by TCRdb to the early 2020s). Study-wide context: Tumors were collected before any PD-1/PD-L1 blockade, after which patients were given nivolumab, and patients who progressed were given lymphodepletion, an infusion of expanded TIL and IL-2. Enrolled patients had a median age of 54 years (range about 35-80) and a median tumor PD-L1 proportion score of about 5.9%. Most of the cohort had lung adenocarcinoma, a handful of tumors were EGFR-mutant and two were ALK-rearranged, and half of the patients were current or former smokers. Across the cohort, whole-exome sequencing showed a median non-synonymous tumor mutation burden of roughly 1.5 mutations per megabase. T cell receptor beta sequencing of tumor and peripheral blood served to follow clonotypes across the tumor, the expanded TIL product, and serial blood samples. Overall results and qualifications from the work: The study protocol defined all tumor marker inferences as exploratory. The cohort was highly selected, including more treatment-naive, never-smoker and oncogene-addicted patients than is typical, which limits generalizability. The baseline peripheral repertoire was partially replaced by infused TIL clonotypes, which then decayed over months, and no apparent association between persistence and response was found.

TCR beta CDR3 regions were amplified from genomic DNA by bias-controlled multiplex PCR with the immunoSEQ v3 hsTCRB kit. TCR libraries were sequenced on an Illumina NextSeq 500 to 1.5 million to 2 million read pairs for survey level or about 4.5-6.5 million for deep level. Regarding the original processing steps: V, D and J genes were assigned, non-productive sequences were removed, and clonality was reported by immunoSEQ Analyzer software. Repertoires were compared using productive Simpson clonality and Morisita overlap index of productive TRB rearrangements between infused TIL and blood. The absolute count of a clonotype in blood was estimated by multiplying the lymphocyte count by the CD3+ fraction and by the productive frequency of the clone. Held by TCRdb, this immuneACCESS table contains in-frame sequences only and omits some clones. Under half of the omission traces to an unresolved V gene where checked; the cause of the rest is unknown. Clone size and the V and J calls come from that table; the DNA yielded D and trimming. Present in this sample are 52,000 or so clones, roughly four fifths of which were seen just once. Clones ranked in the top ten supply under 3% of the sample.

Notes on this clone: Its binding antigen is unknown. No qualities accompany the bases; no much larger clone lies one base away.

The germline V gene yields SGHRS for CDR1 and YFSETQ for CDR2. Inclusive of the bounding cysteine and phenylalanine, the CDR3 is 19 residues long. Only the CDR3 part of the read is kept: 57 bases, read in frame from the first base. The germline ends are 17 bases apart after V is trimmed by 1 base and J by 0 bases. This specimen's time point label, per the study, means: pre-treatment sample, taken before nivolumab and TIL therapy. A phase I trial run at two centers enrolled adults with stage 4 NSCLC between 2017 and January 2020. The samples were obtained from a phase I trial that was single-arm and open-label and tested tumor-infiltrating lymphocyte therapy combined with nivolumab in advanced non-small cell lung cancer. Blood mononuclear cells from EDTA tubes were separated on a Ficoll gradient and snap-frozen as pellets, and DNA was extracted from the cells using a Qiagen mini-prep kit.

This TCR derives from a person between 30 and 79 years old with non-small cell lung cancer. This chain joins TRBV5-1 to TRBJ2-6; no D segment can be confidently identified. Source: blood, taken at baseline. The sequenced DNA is TGCGCCAGCAGCTTGTTTGGACCCGGCCCTCTCTCTGGGGCCAACGTCCTGACTTTC. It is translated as CASSLFGPGPLSGANVLTF.